The entry that follows covers one T cell receptor beta chain sequence. What this receptor recognizes is not known. The data were taken from a study of monozygotic twins with inflammatory bowel disease (dated by TCRdb to about 2019). About the full investigation: In total, 28 monozygotic twin pairs made up the full study: 19 Danish pairs, all IBD-discordant, plus nine German pairs, of which four were IBD-concordant and five were IBD-discordant. The search for disease-associated traits relied mainly on comparing IBD patients with their genetically identical healthy co-twins within discordant pairs. Each individual had, on average, about 151 000 unique TCRalpha sequences and 181 000 unique TCRbeta sequences available for analysis.

From each donor, a 2.5 ml peripheral blood sample was collected into PAXgene tubes and kept at -80 degrees C. Without any T cell sorting, total RNA was extracted from whole blood using the PAXgene blood miRNA kit on an automated QIAcube. Peripheral blood from monozygotic twin pairs, either concordant or discordant for inflammatory bowel disease, underwent deep TCRalpha and TCRbeta repertoire profiling that used unique molecular barcoding. Smoking habits were recorded for all twin pairs, and individuals were classified as current, former or never smokers. According to the germline V gene, CDR1 reads SGHVS and CDR2 reads FNYEAQ. The CDR3 contains 15 residues, cysteine and phenylalanine counted. No nucleotide data were recorded. The paper's findings and limits, for the study overall: Compared with healthy twins, IBD patients had fewer clonotypes in common with other individuals, a difference most pronounced in patients showing signs of disease activity. Repertoire similarity did not differ between concordant and discordant twins, possibly due to limited statistical power. Because patients received different immunosuppressive treatments, the repertoires may have picked up extra background noise and variability between individuals. Distinction between different T cell subtypes could not be achieved in the analysis. A decrease in TCRbeta repertoire diversity, as measured by inverse Simpson index, was observed in IBD patients compared with their healthy co-twins. The results gave no support for a single strong signal or clonotype linked to IBD.

Libraries were built with 5' RACE. Preparation of each TCR library used around 3,500 ng of total RNA. For each sample, cDNA synthesis with SMARTScribe reverse transcriptase was split into eight separate reactions. Unique molecular identifiers containing a 6-nucleotide sample barcode were introduced through template switching during cDNA synthesis. Two nested PCRs of 16 and 9 cycles amplified the TCRalpha and TCRbeta cDNA, and bead purification followed each PCR. Before amplification, the cDNA was both treated with uracil DNA-glycosylase and purified with the QIAquick PCR purification kit. The second PCR was the step at which Illumina TruSeq-compatible adapters and sample-specific barcodes were added. Library quality and concentration were checked on TapeStation and Qubit, and libraries were pooled at about 5 ng each. Pooled libraries were sequenced on an Illumina HiSeq2500 single-index Rapid Run with 2 x 100 bp reads and custom sequencing primers. The original methods were these. PCR and sequencing errors were corrected by UMI-based consensus assembly using MiGEC version 1.2.6. MiXCR version 2.1.1 was used to carry out V(D)J alignment, clonotype assembly and CDR3 extraction. To normalise gene usage, clonotype sharing and MAIT/NKT TCR abundance, the analysis used the top 1000, 10 000 and 20 000 clonotypes per sample. Diversity was computed as the inverse Simpson index with the vegan R package after downsampling to 27 000 UMIs. Paired Mann-Whitney U tests were applied to discordant twin pairs, with Benjamini-Hochberg correction for multiple testing. TCRdb reprocessed the reads and provides one entry for every CDR3 protein sequence; no DNA is given. The V and J calls follow TCRdb's processing rather than the paper's. The table for this sample shows around 200,000 distinct CDR3 sequences. The leading ten clones occupy 1.5% to 2% of the sample.

Here the chain combines TRBV7-6 and TRBJ2-7; TCRdb's assignment of TRBD1 cannot be checked, as there is no DNA. This sequence originates from a human donor with ulcerative colitis or Crohn's disease, or a healthy co-twin of an affected twin (not recorded which). Sequenced sample: blood. The CDR3 in this case is CASSRPRGETYEQYF.